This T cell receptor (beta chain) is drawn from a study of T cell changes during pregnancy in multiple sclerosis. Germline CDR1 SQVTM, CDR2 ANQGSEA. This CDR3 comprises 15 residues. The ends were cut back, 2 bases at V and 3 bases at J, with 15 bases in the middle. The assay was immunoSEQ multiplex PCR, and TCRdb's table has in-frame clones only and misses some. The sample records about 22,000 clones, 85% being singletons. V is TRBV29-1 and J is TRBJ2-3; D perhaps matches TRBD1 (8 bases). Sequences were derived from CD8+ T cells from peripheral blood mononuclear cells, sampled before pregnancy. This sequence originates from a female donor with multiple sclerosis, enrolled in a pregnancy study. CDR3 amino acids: CSVEKTGGETDTQYF. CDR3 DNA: TGCAGCGTTGAAAAAACAGGGGGGGAGACAGATACGCAGTATTTT.